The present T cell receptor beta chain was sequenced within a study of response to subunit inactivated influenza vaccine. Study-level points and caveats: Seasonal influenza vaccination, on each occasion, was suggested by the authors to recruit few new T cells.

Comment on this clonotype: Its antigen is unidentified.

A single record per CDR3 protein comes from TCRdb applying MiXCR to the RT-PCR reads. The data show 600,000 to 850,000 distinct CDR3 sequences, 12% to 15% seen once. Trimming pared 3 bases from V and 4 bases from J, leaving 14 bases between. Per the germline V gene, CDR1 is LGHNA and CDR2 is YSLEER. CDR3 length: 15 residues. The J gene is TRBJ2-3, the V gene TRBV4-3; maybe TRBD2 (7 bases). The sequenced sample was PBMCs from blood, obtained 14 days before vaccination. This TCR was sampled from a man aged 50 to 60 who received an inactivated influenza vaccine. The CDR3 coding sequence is TGCGCCAGCAGCCAGGCCGCGGGGGCCGCAGATACGCAGTATTTT. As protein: CASSQAAGAADTQYF.